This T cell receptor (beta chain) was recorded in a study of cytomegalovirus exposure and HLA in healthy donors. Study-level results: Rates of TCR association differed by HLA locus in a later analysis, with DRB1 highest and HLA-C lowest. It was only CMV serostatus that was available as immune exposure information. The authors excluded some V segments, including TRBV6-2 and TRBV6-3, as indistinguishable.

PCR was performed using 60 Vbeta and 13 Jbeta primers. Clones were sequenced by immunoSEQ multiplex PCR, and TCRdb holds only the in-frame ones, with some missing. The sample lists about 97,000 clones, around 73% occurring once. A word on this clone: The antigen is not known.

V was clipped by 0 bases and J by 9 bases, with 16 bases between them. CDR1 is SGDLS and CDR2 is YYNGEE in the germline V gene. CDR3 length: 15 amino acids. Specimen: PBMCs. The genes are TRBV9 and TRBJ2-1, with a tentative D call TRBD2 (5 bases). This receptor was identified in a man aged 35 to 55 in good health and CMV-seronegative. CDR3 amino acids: CASSVAPTTGSEQFF. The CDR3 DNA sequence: TGTGCCAGCAGCGTAGCACCGACTACGGGGAGTGAGCAGTTCTTC.